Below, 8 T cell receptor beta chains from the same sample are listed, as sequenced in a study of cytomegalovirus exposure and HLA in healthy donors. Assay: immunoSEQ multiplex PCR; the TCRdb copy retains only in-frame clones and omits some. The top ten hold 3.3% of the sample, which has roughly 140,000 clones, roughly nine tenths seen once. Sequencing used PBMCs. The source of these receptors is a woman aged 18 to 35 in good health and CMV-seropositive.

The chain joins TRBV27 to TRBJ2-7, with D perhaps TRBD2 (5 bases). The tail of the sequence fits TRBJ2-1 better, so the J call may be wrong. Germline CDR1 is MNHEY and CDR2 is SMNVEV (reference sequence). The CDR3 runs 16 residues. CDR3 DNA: TGTGCCAGCAGTCCCACCCGGGTGGGAGTGAACAATGAGCAGTTCTTC. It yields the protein CASSPTRVGVNNEQFF.

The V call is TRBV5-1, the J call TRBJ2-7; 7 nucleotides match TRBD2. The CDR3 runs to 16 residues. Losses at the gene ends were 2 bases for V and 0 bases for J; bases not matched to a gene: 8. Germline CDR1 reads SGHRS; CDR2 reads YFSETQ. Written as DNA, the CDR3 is TGCGCCAGCAGCTTACGTCCTCGCGGGAGCTCCTACGAGCAGTACTTC. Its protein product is CASSLRPRGSSYEQYF.

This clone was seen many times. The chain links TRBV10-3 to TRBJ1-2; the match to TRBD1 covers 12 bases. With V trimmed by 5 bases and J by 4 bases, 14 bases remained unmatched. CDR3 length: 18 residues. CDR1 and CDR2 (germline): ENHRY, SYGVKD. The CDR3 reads CAISPTGQGASPGYGYTF. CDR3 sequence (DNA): TGTGCCATCAGTCCTACGGGACAGGGGGCATCACCGGGCTATGGCTACACCTTC.

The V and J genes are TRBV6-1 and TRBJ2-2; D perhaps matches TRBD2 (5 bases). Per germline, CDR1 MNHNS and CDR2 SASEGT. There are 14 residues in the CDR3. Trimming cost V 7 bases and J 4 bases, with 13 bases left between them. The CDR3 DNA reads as TGTGCCAGCATCGTGGAGGCGGTCACCGGGGAGCTGTTTTTT. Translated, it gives CASIVEAVTGELFF.

CDR3 in DNA: TGCAGTGCTAGAGATCGTCAGCCCCAGCATTTT. This sequence encodes CSARDRQPQHF. The gene calls are TRBV20-1 and TRBJ1-5, with D unclear. There are 11 residues in the CDR3. Germline CDR1 reads DFQATT; CDR2 reads SNEGSKA (reference sequence). Trimming stripped 0 bases from V and 6 bases from J, with 3 bases between.

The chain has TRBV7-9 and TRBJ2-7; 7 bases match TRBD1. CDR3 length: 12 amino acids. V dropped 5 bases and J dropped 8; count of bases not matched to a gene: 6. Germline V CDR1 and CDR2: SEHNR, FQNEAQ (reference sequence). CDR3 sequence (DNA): TGTGCCAGCAGCCGAGGGGGCTTGAAGCAGTACTTC. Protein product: CASSRGGLKQYF. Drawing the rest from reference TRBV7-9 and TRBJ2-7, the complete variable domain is DTGVSQNPRHKITKRGQNVTFRCDPISEHNRLYWYRQTLGQGPEFLTYFQNEAQLEKSRLLSDRFSAERPKGSFSTLEIQRTEQGDSAMYLCASSRGGLKQYFGPGTRLTVT.

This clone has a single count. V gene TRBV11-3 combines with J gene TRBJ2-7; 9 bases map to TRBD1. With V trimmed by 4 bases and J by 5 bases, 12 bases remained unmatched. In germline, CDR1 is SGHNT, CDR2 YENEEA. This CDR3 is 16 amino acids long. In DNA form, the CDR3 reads TGTGCCAGCAGCTCGCATTTTGGGACAGGGCATAACGAGCAGTACTTC. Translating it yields CASSSHFGTGHNEQYF.

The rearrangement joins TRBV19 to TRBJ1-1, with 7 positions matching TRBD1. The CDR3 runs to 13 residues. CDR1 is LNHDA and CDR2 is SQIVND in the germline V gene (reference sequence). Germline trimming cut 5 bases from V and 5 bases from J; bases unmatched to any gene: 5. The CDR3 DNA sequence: TGTGCCAGTAGTCTGACAGGGATTACTGAAGCTTTCTTT. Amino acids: CASSLTGITEAFF.